A single sample gave rise to the 25 T cell receptor beta chains below, sequenced in a study of cytomegalovirus exposure and HLA in healthy donors. The primer mix had 60 Vbeta and 13 Jbeta primers. Profiling relied on immunoSEQ multiplex PCR, and the TCRdb table lists in-frame clones only, not all of them. The repertoire holds some 110,000 clones, with 79% as singletons. Sequencing was done on a sample of PBMCs. These receptors all stem from a man aged 25 to 40 in good health and CMV-seropositive.

The chain employs TRBV5-6 and TRBJ2-7; D is perhaps TRBD2 (5 bases). The germline CDR1 and CDR2 sequences are SGHDT and YYEEEE. Trimming took 0 bases from V and 6 from J, leaving 13 bases between them. This CDR3 has 14 amino acids. The chain's CDR3 is CASSLGSLAGEQYF. CDR3 nucleotides: TGTGCCAGCAGCTTGGGGAGCCTCGCGGGCGAGCAGTACTTC.

This chain links TRBV7-9 with TRBJ1-4, with TRBD1 matching 7 bases. Trimming took 4 bases from V and 8 from J; bases not matched to a gene: 13. Germline V gives CDR1 SEHNR, CDR2 FQNEAQ (reference sequence). The CDR3 spans 16 residues. The CDR3 DNA sequence: TGTGCCAGCAGCTCGCCACAGGGGACAGTCCAAGAAAAACTGTTTTTT. Encoded protein: CASSSPQGTVQEKLFF. The full variable domain, in which reference TRBV7-9 and TRBJ1-4 provide the parts outside the CDR3, is DTGVSQNPRHKITKRGQNVTFRCDPISEHNRLYWYRQTLGQGPEFLTYFQNEAQLEKSRLLSDRFSAERPKGSFSTLEIQRTEQGDSAMYLCASSSPQGTVQEKLFFGSGTQLSVL.

J is TRBJ2-2 and V is TRBV5-5, with D possibly TRBD2 on 5 matching bases. Trimming took off 0 bases at V and 4 bases at J, with 7 bases between the two ends. Germline V gene data show CDR1 as SGHKS and CDR2 as YYEKEE (reference sequence). This CDR3 is built from 14 residues. For the CDR3, the DNA is TGTGCCAGCAGCTTGGCGGGGAGCACCGGGGAGCTGTTTTTT. Translating it yields CASSLAGSTGELFF.

The V and J genes are TRBV12-5 and TRBJ2-5; TRBD2 aligns across 12 bases. V shed 7 bases and J 5 bases; nucleotides not matched to a gene: 20. There are 19 residues in the CDR3. The germline gives CDR1 LGHNT, CDR2 FRNRAP. CDR3 sequence reads: CASAPDILAGGPSGETQYF. As DNA, the CDR3 is TGTGCTAGTGCCCCGGACATACTAGCGGGGGGACCCAGTGGTGAGACCCAGTACTTC.

The gene calls are TRBV11-1 and TRBJ1-2; D is unclear. The CDR3 consists of 13 residues. The ends were cut back, 5 bases at V and 0 bases at J, with 7 bases in the middle. The germline V gene has CDR1 SGHAT and CDR2 FQDESV (reference sequence). The CDR3 nucleotides are TGTGCCAGCAGCGCAACAGCTAACTATGGCTACACCTTC. It specifies CASSATANYGYTF.

This clone was seen more than once but under ten times. The V and J genes are TRBV6-4 and TRBJ2-2; 10 nucleotides agree with TRBD1. Germline CDR1 reads MRHNA; CDR2 reads SNTAGT. The CDR3 spans 15 residues. The V segment lost 4 bases and the J segment 6 bases; nucleotides outside the gene matches: 5. The CDR3 spells CASSVGTGESGELFF. The CDR3 DNA reads as TGTGCCAGCAGTGTCGGGACAGGGGAATCCGGGGAGCTGTTTTTT.

The chain links TRBV27 to TRBJ1-2; D is unclear. V was shortened by 5 bases and J by 4 bases, with 14 bases between the two germline ends. The CDR3 has 14 residues. CDR1 is MNHEY, CDR2 SMNVEV, per germline (reference sequence). The CDR3 protein is CASSPGWVSYGYTF. CDR3 nucleotide sequence: TGTGCCAGCAGTCCGGGGTGGGTGAGCTATGGCTACACCTTC.

The CDR3 bases are TGTGCCAGCAGCTTAGGGTCAGTTAACATTCAGTACTTC. Translated: CASSLGSVNIQYF. V and J are TRBV7-9 and TRBJ2-4; D unresolved. Trimming removed 1 base at V and 7 bases at J, with 8 bases between. Germline CDR1 SEHNR, CDR2 FQNEAQ (reference sequence). The CDR3 covers 13 residues.

This clone was recorded once. The chain has TRBV10-3 and TRBJ1-2; the D gene is possibly TRBD1 (6 bases). The V gene's germline CDR1 is ENHRY and CDR2 SYGVKD. Trimming left V 0 bases short and J 5 bases short, with 19 bases between. The CDR3 has 17 amino acids. The CDR3 is CAISESPGQLPRYGYTF. The CDR3 nucleotides read TGTGCCATCAGTGAGTCCCCTGGACAGCTTCCGAGGTATGGCTACACCTTC.

The chain links TRBV7-9 to TRBJ2-5, with no clear D. The CDR3 has 11 residues. Trimming shortened V by 3 bases and J by 5 bases, and 4 bases separated the two germline ends. Germline values: CDR1 SEHNR, CDR2 FQNEAQ (reference sequence). The CDR3 reads CASSFLETQYF. The DNA for the CDR3 is TGTGCCAGCAGCTTCTTGGAGACCCAGTACTTC. Combining the CDR3 with reference TRBV7-9 and TRBJ2-5 gives the whole variable domain DTGVSQNPRHKITKRGQNVTFRCDPISEHNRLYWYRQTLGQGPEFLTYFQNEAQLEKSRLLSDRFSAERPKGSFSTLEIQRTEQGDSAMYLCASSFLETQYFGPGTRLLVL.

This chain connects TRBV27 to TRBJ2-7; D might be TRBD2 (7 bases). V lost 0 bases and J lost 0, with 12 bases in between. This CDR3 has 16 amino acids. Germline V gives CDR1 MNHEY, CDR2 SMNVEV (reference sequence). DNA of the CDR3: TGTGCCAGCAGTTTATCGGGCGGGGGCCTCTCCTACGAGCAGTACTTC. It codes for CASSLSGGGLSYEQYF.

The rearrangement links TRBV19 to TRBJ2-7; 8 nucleotides align to TRBD2. The V gene's germline CDR1 is LNHDA and CDR2 SQIVND (reference sequence). V shed 5 bases and J 2 bases; nucleotides not matched to a gene: 14. CDR3 size: 17 residues. The CDR3 nucleotides are TGTGCCAGTAGTCCCCGATCCACCAGCGGGAGACCCTACGAGCAGTACTTC. It is translated as CASSPRSTSGRPYEQYF. Combining the CDR3 with reference TRBV19 and TRBJ2-7 gives the whole variable domain DGGITQSPKYLFRKEGQNVTLSCEQNLNHDAMYWYRQDPGQGLRLIYYSQIVNDFQKGDIAEGYSVSREKKESFPLTVTSAQKNPTAFYLCASSPRSTSGRPYEQYFGPGTRLTVT.

The rearrangement joins TRBV7-8 to TRBJ2-1; 14 nucleotides match TRBD2. The CDR3 contains 18 residues. Germline CDR1 and CDR2: SGHVS and FQNEAQ. Trimming cost V 0 bases and J 1 base; bases outside gene matches: 2. CDR3 residues: CASSLARLAGGSYNEQFF. DNA for the CDR3: TGTGCCAGCAGCTTAGCCCGACTAGCGGGAGGGTCCTACAATGAGCAGTTCTTC.

The chain employs TRBV11-3 and TRBJ1-3; the match to TRBD1 covers 7 bases. Germline V CDR1 and CDR2: SGHNT, YENEEA. With V trimmed by 5 bases and J by 4 bases, 2 bases remained unmatched. The CDR3 length is 13 residues. Here the CDR3 reads CASSTGQGNTIYF. The CDR3 DNA is TGTGCCAGCAGCACGGGACAGGGAAACACCATATATTTT.

CDR3 residues: CASSPRREHQTEAFF. The CDR3 DNA is TGTGCCAGCAGCCCCCGCCGGGAACATCAAACTGAAGCTTTCTTT. The V gene is TRBV7-8, the J gene TRBJ1-1; no firm D call. The ends were cut back, 5 bases at V and 5 bases at J, with 18 bases in the middle. Germline CDR1 reads SGHVS; CDR2 reads FQNEAQ. This CDR3 contains 15 residues.

The rearrangement uses TRBV9 and TRBJ1-1; D not resolved. The CDR3 covers 15 residues. Germline-derived CDR1 and CDR2 are SGDLS and YYNGEE. With 0 bases removed from V and 4 bases from J, the gap between germline ends came to 13 bases. For the CDR3, the DNA is TGTGCCAGCAGCGTAGAAGGGAGGCCTAGCACTGAAGCTTTCTTT. Translated: CASSVEGRPSTEAFF.

In the case of this clone: Compared with germline, one end of the junction differs, possibly owing to a read error. The rearrangement joins TRBV7-9 to TRBJ1-1, with TRBD1 as a possible D gene (5 bases). The CDR3 contains 15 residues. Germline assignment: CDR1 SEHNR and CDR2 FQNEAQ (reference sequence). For the CDR3, the DNA is TGTTCCAGCAGCTTACCCCAGGGTTGGGGCACTGAAGCTTTCTTT. Protein: CSSSLPQGWGTEAFF.

J is TRBJ2-1 and V is TRBV9, with TRBD2 matching 7 bases. From germline, CDR1 is SGDLS and CDR2 YYNGEE. The CDR3 loop spans 15 amino acids. V trimming: 4 bases; J trimming: 3 bases; junction bases outside the gene matches: 7. CDR3: CASSTLGEGYNEQFF. DNA for the CDR3: TGTGCCAGCAGCACTCTGGGGGAGGGCTACAATGAGCAGTTCTTC.

This chain connects TRBV4-2 to TRBJ2-7; a weak D match, TRBD1 (5 bases). Germline V gene lookup returns CDR1 LGHNA and CDR2 YNFKEQ. The CDR3 has 15 residues. The V gene lost 1 base and the J gene lost 0 bases, with 10 bases spanning the gap. The CDR3 here is CASSQGTGSSYEQYF. CDR3 coding DNA: TGTGCCAGCAGCCAAGGAACAGGAAGCTCCTACGAGCAGTACTTC.

V usage is TRBV5-4 and J usage is TRBJ2-3; TRBD1 aligns across 7 bases. The CDR3 loop spans 16 amino acids. Germline loops: CDR1 SGHNT, CDR2 YYREEE (reference sequence). V lost 0 bases to trimming and J lost 4 bases; unmatched junction nucleotides: 8. The CDR3 sequence: CASSLDSRGYADTQYF. CDR3 DNA: TGTGCCAGCAGCTTGGATTCCAGGGGGTATGCAGATACGCAGTATTTT.

The chain links TRBV4-2 to TRBJ1-1; possibly TRBD1 for D (6 bases). The CDR3 is made up of 14 amino acids. Looked up from germline, CDR1 is LGHNA and CDR2 is YNFKEQ. V was cut by 4 bases and J by 4 bases, with 13 bases left in between. CDR3 bases: TGTGCCAGCAGCCTAGCAGGGGAAGGCACTGAAGCTTTCTTT. Translated: CASSLAGEGTEAFF.

The chain uses TRBV7-8 and TRBJ2-7; TRBD1 aligns across 10 bases. The CDR3 sequence is 16 residues long. Germline CDR1 SGHVS, CDR2 FQNEAQ. The V and J ends lost 2 bases and 1 base, in that order; junction bases with no gene match: 5. The CDR3 loop is CASSLYGGQGSYEQYF. DNA of the CDR3: TGTGCCAGCAGCTTATATGGGGGACAGGGGTCCTACGAGCAGTACTTC.

The J gene is TRBJ1-1, the V gene TRBV4-3; 7 bases are shared with TRBD1. Per the germline V gene, CDR1 is LGHNA and CDR2 is YSLEER. Germline trimming cut 3 bases from V and 2 bases from J; bases unmatched to any gene: 6. The CDR3 totals 15 residues. As DNA, the CDR3 is TGCGCCAGCAGCCACCCGGACAGGCCTAACACTGAAGCTTTCTTT. The encoded protein is CASSHPDRPNTEAFF.

V gene TRBV5-4 combines with J gene TRBJ2-2, with 10 bases that match TRBD1. Germline loops: CDR1 SGHNT, CDR2 YYREEE (reference sequence). This CDR3 comprises 19 residues. Germline trimming cut 4 bases from V and 6 bases from J; bases unmatched to any gene: 18. CDR3 sequence (DNA): TGTGCCAGCAGCGATCGGACAGGGGGGGGTGGCGGAGCTTCCGGGGAGCTGTTTTTT. Its translation: CASSDRTGGGGGASGELFF.

The V gene is TRBV4-1, the J gene TRBJ1-2; no firm D call. The CDR3 extends over 15 amino acids. CDR1 is MGHRA and CDR2 is YSYEKL in the germline V gene. V lost 1 base to trimming and J lost 0 bases, with 9 bases between them. Written as DNA, the CDR3 is TGCGCCAGCAGCCAAGGACACCAAGCTAACTATGGCTACACCTTC. Its translation is CASSQGHQANYGYTF.